The 28 T cell receptor beta chains presented below share a single source sample, sequenced in a study of T cell responses to AZD1222 COVID-19 vaccine (dated by TCRdb to the early 2020s). The time point label of this sample denotes: about 28 days (+/-7) after the second vaccine dose. Libraries were made using the immunoSEQ multiplex PCR assay. TCRdb's version of the immuneACCESS table is confined to in-frame rearrangements and falls short of the full clone set. An unresolved V gene accounts for under half of the shortfall where checked; the remainder is of unknown origin. The sample table holds just over 90,000 clones, of which over 75% were seen once. Of the sample, about 2.5% is held by the ten largest clones. The sample consisted of peripheral blood, taken 28 days after the second AZD1222 dose. The receptor source for this set is an adult who received the AZD1222 COVID-19 vaccine.

The V and J genes are TRBV10-3 and TRBJ1-1; the match to TRBD1 covers 7 bases. The CDR3 has 15 amino acids. V trimming: 6 bases; J trimming: 1 base; junction bases outside the gene matches: 8. Germline values: CDR1 ENHRY, CDR2 SYGVKD. The CDR3 is CAIRTGTVKNTEAFF. CDR3 in DNA: TGTGCCATCAGAACCGGGACAGTTAAGAACACTGAAGCTTTCTTT.

This clone occurred once. The rearrangement uses TRBV7-9 and TRBJ1-4, with TRBD1 matching over 11 bases. CDR1 is SEHNR, CDR2 FQNEAQ, per germline (reference sequence). The junction had 5 bases not matched to a gene; V was cut back by 5 bases and J by 0 bases. The CDR3 extends over 17 amino acids. CDR3: CASSLGQGDATNEKLFF. CDR3 bases: TGTGCCAGCAGCCTGGGACAGGGGGATGCAACTAATGAAAAACTGTTTTTT.

The chain combines TRBV5-1 with TRBJ2-5; D perhaps matches TRBD2 (5 bases). Deletions cut 0 bases from V and 5 bases from J, with 11 bases between. This CDR3 region has 14 residues. CDR1 SGHRS and CDR2 YFSETQ come from the germline V gene. The CDR3 loop reads CASSLASGSETQYF. CDR3 sequence (DNA): TGCGCCAGCAGCTTGGCCTCGGGGTCGGAGACCCAGTACTTC.

V and J are TRBV6-6 and TRBJ2-1; D may correspond to TRBD1 or TRBD2 (6 bases each). CDR1 MNHNY and CDR2 SVGAGI come from the germline V gene (reference sequence). Trimming cost V 2 bases and J 4 bases, with 12 bases left between them. The CDR3 spans 15 residues. The CDR3 spells CASSYGGGRYNEQFF. DNA for the CDR3: TGTGCCAGCAGTTACGGTGGGGGGCGGTACAATGAGCAGTTCTTC.

This clone was detected once. The rearrangement joins TRBV10-3 to TRBJ2-1, with 8 bases lining up with TRBD1. The germline gives CDR1 ENHRY, CDR2 SYGVKD. V gave up 4 bases and J gave up 8 bases; unmatched junction bases: 10. The CDR3 runs to 15 residues. The CDR3 region is CAISVSQGAPDEQFF. The CDR3 nucleotides are TGTGCCATCAGTGTAAGCCAGGGGGCGCCCGATGAGCAGTTCTTC.

The genes are TRBV10-1 and TRBJ1-6; 8 bases line up with TRBD1. Germline V gene data show CDR1 as WNHNN and CDR2 as SYGVQD (reference sequence). The CDR3 is 16 residues long. V shed 9 bases and J 10 bases; nucleotides not matched to a gene: 17. For the CDR3, the DNA is TGCGCCAGACACTTGAAACTGGACAGGGTCAACTCACCCCTCCACTTT. This translates into CARHLKLDRVNSPLHF.

The V gene is TRBV7-9, the J gene TRBJ1-4, with 7 nucleotides matching TRBD1. J was trimmed by 3 bases and V by 5 bases; bases with no gene match: 6. Per the germline V gene, CDR1 is SEHNR and CDR2 is FQNEAQ (reference sequence). The CDR3 consists of 15 residues. Here the CDR3 reads CASSLGTAANEKLFF. The CDR3 bases are TGTGCCAGCAGCCTCGGGACAGCCGCTAATGAAAAACTGTTTTTT.

This rearrangement joins TRBV7-9 to TRBJ1-1; 8 bases line up with TRBD1. CDR3 length: 15 residues. Trimming removed 1 base from V and 4 bases from J; junction bases left unmatched: 5. Germline values: CDR1 SEHNR, CDR2 FQNEAQ (reference sequence). CDR3 nucleotides: TGTGCCAGCAGCTTAGGACAGGGGAGGTTCACTGAAGCTTTCTTT. It translates to CASSLGQGRFTEAFF. The full variable domain, rest sourced from reference TRBV7-9 and TRBJ1-1, is DTGVSQNPRHKITKRGQNVTFRCDPISEHNRLYWYRQTLGQGPEFLTYFQNEAQLEKSRLLSDRFSAERPKGSFSTLEIQRTEQGDSAMYLCASSLGQGRFTEAFFGQGTRLTVV.

V is TRBV7-2 and J is TRBJ1-5; 8 bases agree with TRBD1. Germline-derived CDR1 and CDR2 are SGHTA and FQGNSA. This CDR3 has 15 residues. J lost 1 base, V lost 5 bases, and 4 bases had no gene match. CDR3 DNA sequence: TGTGCCAGCAGCCCGGGACAGGCAAGCAATCAGCCCCAGCATTTT. The encoded protein is CASSPGQASNQPQHF.

This sequence joins TRBV19 and TRBJ1-2, with D perhaps TRBD1 (6 bases). Germline assignment: CDR1 LNHDA and CDR2 SQIVND (reference sequence). The V end was cut by 3 bases, the J end by 3 bases, with 11 bases between. CDR3 size: 14 residues. The CDR3 coding sequence is TGTGCCAGTAGTATCAGGGGAGTTGACTATGGCTACACCTTC. Its translation is CASSIRGVDYGYTF.

In its sample, this clone was seen once. This chain joins TRBV6-1 and TRBJ2-7; no clear D gene. Trimming removed 2 bases at V and 2 bases at J, with 13 bases between. Per the germline V gene, CDR1 is MNHNS and CDR2 is SASEGT. This CDR3 has 15 residues. CDR3: CASSEQKVFTYEQYF. The CDR3 DNA reads TGTGCCAGCAGTGAACAAAAGGTTTTCACCTACGAGCAGTACTTC.

The chain joins TRBV6-5 to TRBJ1-5, with D possibly being TRBD1 (5 bases). The CDR3 length is 13 residues. CDR1 and CDR2 from the germline V gene are MNHEY and SVGAGI. V dropped 6 bases and J dropped 6 bases, with 12 bases sitting between them. The CDR3 region is CASRGPRGQPQHF. CDR3 coding DNA: TGTGCCAGCAGGGGGCCGAGGGGTCAGCCCCAGCATTTT.

The chain employs TRBV18 and TRBJ2-1; 7 bases are a match to TRBD2. V gave up 4 bases and J gave up 5 bases; unmatched junction bases: 11. Germline V gene data show CDR1 as KGHSH and CDR2 as LQKENI. The CDR3 has 16 residues. DNA for the CDR3: TGTGCCAGCTCACAGTCCCTAGCGGATAGTAACAATGAGCAGTTCTTC. Translation: CASSQSLADSNNEQFF. The whole variable domain, remainder taken from reference TRBV18 and TRBJ2-1, is NAGVMQNPRHLVRRRGQEARLRCSPMKGHSHVYWYRQLPEEGLKFMVYLQKENIIDESGMPKERFSAEFPKEGPSILRIQQVVRGDSAAYFCASSQSLADSNNEQFFGPGTRLTVL.

The chain is built from TRBV7-9 and TRBJ2-5, with D perhaps TRBD1 (6 bases). The CDR3 extends over 14 amino acids. CDR1 and CDR2 from the germline V gene are SEHNR and FQNEAQ (reference sequence). V was shortened by 1 base and J by 3 bases, with 9 bases between the two germline ends. CDR3 in amino acids: CASSLVWTEETQYF. The CDR3 nucleotides read TGTGCCAGCAGCTTAGTGTGGACAGAAGAGACCCAGTACTTC.

V usage is TRBV15 and J usage is TRBJ2-1; TRBD1 is a possible D gene (5 bases). Looked up from germline, CDR1 is LNHNV and CDR2 is YYDKDF (reference sequence). This CDR3 contains 12 residues. V was shortened by 0 bases and J by 9 bases, with 6 bases between the two germline ends. The DNA of the CDR3 is TGTGCCACCAGCAGAGATCAGGGTGAGCAGTTCTTC. It translates to CATSRDQGEQFF.

This clone turned up a few times. This chain joins TRBV7-9 and TRBJ1-2, with 7 bases lining up with TRBD1. Germline V CDR1 and CDR2: SEHNR, FQNEAQ (reference sequence). This CDR3 is built from 16 residues. V dropped 0 bases and J dropped 0; count of bases not matched to a gene: 4. CDR3 region: CASSLADRVTNYGYTF. CDR3 in DNA: TGTGCCAGCAGCTTAGCCGACAGGGTGACTAACTATGGCTACACCTTC.

This chain connects TRBV4-1 to TRBJ2-3; 8 bases agree with TRBD1. In germline, CDR1 is MGHRA, CDR2 YSYEKL. V was clipped by 1 base and J by 6 bases; unmatched bases: 9. The CDR3 totals 16 residues. The chain's CDR3 is CASSQVSDRVDDTQYF. The CDR3, as DNA: TGCGCCAGCAGCCAAGTATCGGACAGGGTCGACGATACGCAGTATTTT.

The chain carries TRBV12-3 or TRBV12-4 and TRBJ2-7, with D tentatively TRBD2 (6 bases). V was shortened by 3 bases and J by 9 bases, with 15 bases between the two germline ends. The CDR3 extends over 13 amino acids. The CDR3 DNA reads as TGTGCCAGCAGTTTCCTAGCGCCTAAGGGGCAGTACTTC. This encodes CASSFLAPKGQYF.

This sequence joins TRBV11-3 and TRBJ2-5; D is unclear. Germline CDR1 reads SGHNT; CDR2 reads YENEEA. V was clipped by 5 bases and J by 5 bases, with 9 bases between them. This CDR3 region has 12 residues. CDR3 amino acids: CASSPDGETQYF. CDR3 nucleotide sequence: TGTGCCAGCAGCCCAGATGGCGAGACCCAGTACTTC.

The gene calls are TRBV5-1 and TRBJ2-3; a weak D match, TRBD1 (5 bases). CDR3 length equals 14 residues. Trimming shortened V by 4 bases and J by 5 bases, and 14 bases separated the two germline ends. Germline CDR1 SGHRS, CDR2 YFSETQ. CDR3 loop: CASSRTQQVDTQYF. The CDR3 DNA is TGCGCCAGCAGCCGGACACAACAGGTAGATACGCAGTATTTT.

The J gene is TRBJ1-2, the V gene TRBV18, with D possibly TRBD1 on 5 matching bases. The CDR3 is 17 amino acids. The V end was cut by 0 bases, the J end by 2 bases, with 16 bases between. CDR1 is KGHSH and CDR2 is LQKENI in the germline V gene. The chain's CDR3 is CASSPPDSRLINYGYTF. The CDR3 DNA reads as TGTGCCAGCTCACCACCAGACAGCCGGCTCATAAACTATGGCTACACCTTC.

V and J are TRBV6-1 and TRBJ2-7; tentatively, D is TRBD1 (6 bases). CDR3 length equals 14 residues. Between the trimmed V and J ends, which lost 3 bases and 2 bases, there was a span of 11 bases. Germline CDR1 MNHNS, CDR2 SASEGT. The CDR3 DNA reads as TGTGCCAGCAGTGATCAGGGGCTCCCCTACGAGCAGTACTTC. Protein: CASSDQGLPYEQYF.

The chain joins TRBV19 to TRBJ1-1, with 7 bases that match TRBD1. This CDR3 spans 14 amino acids. After removal of 7 bases from V and 4 bases from J, the junction contained 9 bases not matched to a gene. CDR1 LNHDA and CDR2 SQIVND come from the germline V gene (reference sequence). In DNA, the CDR3 is TGTGCCAGTACGAGGGGGCGCCGGGGCACTGAAGCTTTCTTT. This gives the protein CASTRGRRGTEAFF.

The chain joins TRBV6-2 or TRBV6-3 to TRBJ2-1, with D possibly TRBD1 on 5 matching bases. The CDR3 covers 15 residues. V was pared by 4 bases and J by 4 bases, with 14 bases between. The germline CDR1 and CDR2 sequences are MNHEY and SVGEGT. The CDR3 coding sequence is TGTGCCAGCAGTTTAACGACAGCGTCTTACAATGAGCAGTTCTTC. It translates to CASSLTTASYNEQFF.

The gene calls are TRBV29-1 and TRBJ1-4; TRBD1 matches 7 bases. With V trimmed by 7 bases and J by 2 bases, 4 bases remained unmatched. The CDR3 loop spans 13 amino acids. The germline V gene has CDR1 SQVTM and CDR2 ANQGSEA. The CDR3 DNA is TGCAGCGCATCACAGGGGACTAATGAAAAACTGTTTTTT. Amino acid sequence: CSASQGTNEKLFF.

This sequence joins TRBV18 and TRBJ1-5, with D unclear. Trimming left V 1 base short and J 1 base short, with 14 bases between. Germline V CDR1 and CDR2: KGHSH, LQKENI. CDR3 size: 17 residues. In nucleotides, the CDR3 is TGTGCCAGCTCACCACAATCTGGCGGCGGGAGCAATCAGCCCCAGCATTTT. Translating gives CASSPQSGGGSNQPQHF.

The chain employs TRBV7-2 and TRBJ1-6; TRBD1 matches at 7 bases. V shed 5 bases, J shed 7 bases, and the junction held 8 bases outside the gene matches. The CDR3 sequence is 15 residues long. The germline gives CDR1 SGHTA, CDR2 FQGNSA. CDR3 region: CASSLEGTANSPLHF. In DNA, the CDR3 is TGTGCCAGCAGCCTCGAAGGGACAGCAAATTCACCCCTCCACTTT.

The chain employs TRBV2 and TRBJ2-1; a possible D gene is TRBD2 (7 bases). The germline gives CDR1 SNHLY, CDR2 FYNNEI. The CDR3 is made up of 14 amino acids. Trimming removed 3 bases at V and 6 bases at J, with 12 bases between. CDR3 DNA sequence: TGTGCCAGCAGTGATCAGGGGACTATCAATGAGCAGTTCTTC. It yields the protein CASSDQGTINEQFF. Together with reference TRBV2 and TRBJ2-1, the CDR3 gives the full variable domain: EPEVTQTPSHQVTQMGQEVILRCVPISNHLYFYWYRQILGQKVEFLVSFYNNEISEKSEIFDDQFSVERPDGSNFTLKIRSTKLEDSAMYFCASSDQGTINEQFFGPGTRLTVL.